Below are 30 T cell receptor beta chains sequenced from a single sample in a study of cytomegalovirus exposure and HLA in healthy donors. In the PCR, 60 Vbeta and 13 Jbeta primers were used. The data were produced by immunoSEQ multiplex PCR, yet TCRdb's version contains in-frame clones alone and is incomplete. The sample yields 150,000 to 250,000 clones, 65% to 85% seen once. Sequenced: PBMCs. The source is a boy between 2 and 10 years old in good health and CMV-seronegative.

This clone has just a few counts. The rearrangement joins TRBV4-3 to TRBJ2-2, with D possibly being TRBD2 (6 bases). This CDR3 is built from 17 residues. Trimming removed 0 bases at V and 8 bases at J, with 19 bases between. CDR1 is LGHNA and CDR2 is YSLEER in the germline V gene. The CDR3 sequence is CASSQDPPREQQGELFF. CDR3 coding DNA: TGCGCCAGCAGCCAAGATCCCCCCCGGGAGCAACAGGGGGAGCTGTTTTTT.

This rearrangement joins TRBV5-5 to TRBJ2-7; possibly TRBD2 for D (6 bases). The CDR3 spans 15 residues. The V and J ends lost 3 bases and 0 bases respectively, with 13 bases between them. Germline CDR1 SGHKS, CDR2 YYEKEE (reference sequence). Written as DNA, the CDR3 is TGTGCCAGCAGCTGGGGGACTCATCCCTCCTACGAGCAGTACTTC. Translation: CASSWGTHPSYEQYF.

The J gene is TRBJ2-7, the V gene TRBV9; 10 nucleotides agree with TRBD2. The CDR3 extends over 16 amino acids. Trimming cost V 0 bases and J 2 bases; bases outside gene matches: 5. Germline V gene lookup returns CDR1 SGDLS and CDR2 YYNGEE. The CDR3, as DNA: TGTGCCAGCAGCGTAGGCTCTAGCGGGGGCCCCTACGAGCAGTACTTC. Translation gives CASSVGSSGGPYEQYF.

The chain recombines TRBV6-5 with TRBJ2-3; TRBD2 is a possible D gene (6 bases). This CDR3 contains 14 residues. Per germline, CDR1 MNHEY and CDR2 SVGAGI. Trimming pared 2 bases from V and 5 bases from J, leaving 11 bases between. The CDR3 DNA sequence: TGTGCCAGCAGTTACGCGGAGGGGCAAGATACGCAGTATTTT. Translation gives CASSYAEGQDTQYF.

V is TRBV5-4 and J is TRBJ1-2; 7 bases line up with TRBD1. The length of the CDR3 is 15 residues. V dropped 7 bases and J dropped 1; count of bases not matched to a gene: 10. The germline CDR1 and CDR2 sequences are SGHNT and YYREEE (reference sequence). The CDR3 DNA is TGTGCCAGCGCCCGCTCAGGGGGACTTAACTATGGCTACACCTTC. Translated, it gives CASARSGGLNYGYTF. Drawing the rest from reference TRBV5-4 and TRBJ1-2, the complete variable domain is ETGVTQSPTHLIKTRGQQVTLRCSSQSGHNTVSWYQQALGQGPQFIFQYYREEENGRGNFPPRFSGLQFPNYSSELNVNALELDDSALYLCASARSGGLNYGYTFGSGTRLTVV.

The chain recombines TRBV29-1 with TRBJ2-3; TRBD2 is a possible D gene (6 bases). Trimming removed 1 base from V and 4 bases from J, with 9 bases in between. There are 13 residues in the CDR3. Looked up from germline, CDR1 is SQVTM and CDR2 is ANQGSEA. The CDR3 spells CSVEGGVSDTQYF. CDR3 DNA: TGCAGCGTTGAAGGGGGGGTCTCAGATACGCAGTATTTT.

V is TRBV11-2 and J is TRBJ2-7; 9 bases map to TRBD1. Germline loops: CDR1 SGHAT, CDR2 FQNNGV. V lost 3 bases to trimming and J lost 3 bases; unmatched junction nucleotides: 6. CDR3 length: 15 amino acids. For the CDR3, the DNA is TGTGCCAGCAGCTTTTCCCGGACAGGGGACTACGAGCAGTACTTC. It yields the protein CASSFSRTGDYEQYF.

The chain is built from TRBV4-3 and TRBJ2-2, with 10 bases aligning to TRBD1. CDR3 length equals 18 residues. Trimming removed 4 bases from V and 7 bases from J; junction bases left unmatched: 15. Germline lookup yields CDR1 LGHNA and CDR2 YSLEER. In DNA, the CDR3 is TGCGCCAGCAGCCGGGACAGGGGAATGGGGTTGGTTTACGGGGAGCTGTTTTTT. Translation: CASSRDRGMGLVYGELFF.

CDR3 residues: CSVEDRTGYTF. CDR3 coding DNA: TGCAGCGTTGAAGATCGGACAGGCTACACCTTC. The genes are TRBV29-1 and TRBJ1-2, with TRBD1 as a possible D gene (5 bases). The CDR3 sequence is 11 residues long. V was cut by 0 bases and J by 8 bases, with 7 bases left in between. Looked up from germline, CDR1 is SQVTM and CDR2 is ANQGSEA. The whole variable domain, remainder taken from reference TRBV29-1 and TRBJ1-2, is SAVISQKPSRDICQRGTSLTIQCQVDSQVTMMFWYRQQPGQSLTLIATANQGSEATYESGFVIDKFPISRPNLTFSTLTVSNMSPEDSSIYLCSVEDRTGYTFGSGTRLTVV.

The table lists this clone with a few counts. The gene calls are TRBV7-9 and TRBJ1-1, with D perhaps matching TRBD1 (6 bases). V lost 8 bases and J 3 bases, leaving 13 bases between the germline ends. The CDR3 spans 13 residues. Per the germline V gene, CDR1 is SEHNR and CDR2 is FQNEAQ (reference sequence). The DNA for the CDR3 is TGTGCCAGCGACGTGGGGGCGGACACTGAAGCTTTCTTT. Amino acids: CASDVGADTEAFF. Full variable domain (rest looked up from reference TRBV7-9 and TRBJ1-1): DTGVSQNPRHKITKRGQNVTFRCDPISEHNRLYWYRQTLGQGPEFLTYFQNEAQLEKSRLLSDRFSAERPKGSFSTLEIQRTEQGDSAMYLCASDVGADTEAFFGQGTRLTVV.

The CDR3 DNA reads TGTGCCAGCAGCTCGAGGGGGGGTACTAACGAGCAGTACTTC. Protein: CASSSRGGTNEQYF. The chain recombines TRBV7-2 with TRBJ2-7; D might be TRBD2 (7 bases). Germline V gene lookup returns CDR1 SGHTA and CDR2 FQGNSA. CDR3 size: 14 residues. Trimming stripped 4 bases from V and 5 bases from J, with 15 bases between.

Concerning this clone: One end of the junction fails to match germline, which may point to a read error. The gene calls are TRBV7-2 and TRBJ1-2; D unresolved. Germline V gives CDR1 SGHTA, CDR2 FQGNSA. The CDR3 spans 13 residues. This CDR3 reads CASSVARYHGYTF. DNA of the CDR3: TGTGCCAGCAGCGTAGCCAGGTACCATGGCTACACCTTC.

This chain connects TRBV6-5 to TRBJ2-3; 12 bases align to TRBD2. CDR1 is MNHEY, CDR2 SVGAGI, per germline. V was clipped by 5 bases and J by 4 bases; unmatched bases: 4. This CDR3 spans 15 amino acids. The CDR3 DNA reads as TGTGCCAGCAGTCCGACTAGCGGGGGCTCAGATACGCAGTATTTT. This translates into CASSPTSGGSDTQYF.

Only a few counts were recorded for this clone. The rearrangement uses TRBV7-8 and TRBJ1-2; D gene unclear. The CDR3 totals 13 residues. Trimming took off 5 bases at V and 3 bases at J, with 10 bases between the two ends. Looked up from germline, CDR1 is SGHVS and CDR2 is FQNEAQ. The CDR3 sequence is CASSATEYYGYTF. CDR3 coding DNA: TGTGCCAGCAGCGCCACAGAATACTATGGCTACACCTTC.

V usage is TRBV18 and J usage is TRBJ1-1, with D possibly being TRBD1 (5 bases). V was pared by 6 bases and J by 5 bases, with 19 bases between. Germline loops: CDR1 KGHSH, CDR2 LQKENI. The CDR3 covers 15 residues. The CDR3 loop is CASSQPGGGATEAFF. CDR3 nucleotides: TGTGCCAGCTCCCAACCCGGGGGGGGTGCGACTGAAGCTTTCTTT.

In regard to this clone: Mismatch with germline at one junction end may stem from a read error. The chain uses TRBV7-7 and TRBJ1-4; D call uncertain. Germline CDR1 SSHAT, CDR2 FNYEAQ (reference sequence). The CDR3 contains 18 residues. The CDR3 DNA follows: TGTGCTAGCAGCTTAGGTCGGGAACATATGACAACTAATGAAAAACTGTTTTTT. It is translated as CASSLGREHMTTNEKLFF.

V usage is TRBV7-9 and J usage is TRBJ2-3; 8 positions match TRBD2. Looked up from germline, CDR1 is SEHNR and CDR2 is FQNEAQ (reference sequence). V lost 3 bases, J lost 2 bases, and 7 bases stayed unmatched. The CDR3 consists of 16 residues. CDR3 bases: TGTGCCAGCAGCTTGTCCGCGGGGGGCTTCACAGATACGCAGTATTTT. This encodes CASSLSAGGFTDTQYF.

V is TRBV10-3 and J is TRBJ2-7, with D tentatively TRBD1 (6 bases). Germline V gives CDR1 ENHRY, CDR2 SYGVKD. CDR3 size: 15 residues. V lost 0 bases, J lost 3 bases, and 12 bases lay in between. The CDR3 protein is CAISESNRVGYEQYF. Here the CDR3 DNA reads TGTGCCATCAGTGAGTCAAACAGGGTAGGCTACGAGCAGTACTTC.

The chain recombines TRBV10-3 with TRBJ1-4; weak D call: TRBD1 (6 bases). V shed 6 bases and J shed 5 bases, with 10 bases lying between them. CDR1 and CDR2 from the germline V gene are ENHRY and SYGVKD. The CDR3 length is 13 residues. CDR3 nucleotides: TGTGCCATCAGGAGGACAGAAAATGAAAAACTGTTTTTT. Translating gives CAIRRTENEKLFF.

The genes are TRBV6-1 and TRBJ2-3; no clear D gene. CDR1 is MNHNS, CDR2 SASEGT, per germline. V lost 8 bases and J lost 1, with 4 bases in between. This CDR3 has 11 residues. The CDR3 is CASLRTDTQYF. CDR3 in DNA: TGTGCCAGCCTTCGCACAGATACGCAGTATTTT.

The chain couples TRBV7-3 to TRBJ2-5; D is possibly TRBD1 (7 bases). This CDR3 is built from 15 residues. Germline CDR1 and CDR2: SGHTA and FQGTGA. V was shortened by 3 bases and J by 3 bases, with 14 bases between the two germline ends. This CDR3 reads CASSFRGTAKETQYF. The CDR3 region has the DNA TGTGCCAGCAGCTTCCGGGGGACAGCTAAAGAGACCCAGTACTTC. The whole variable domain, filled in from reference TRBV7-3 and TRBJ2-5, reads GAGVSQTPSNKVTEKGKYVELRCDPISGHTALYWYRQSLGQGPEFLIYFQGTGAADDSGLPNDRFFAVRPEGSVSTLKIQRTERGDSAVYLCASSFRGTAKETQYFGPGTRLLVL.

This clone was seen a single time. CDR3 residues: CASRPTVPRSNQPQHF. In DNA form, the CDR3 reads TGCGCCAGCAGACCCACGGTTCCCCGCAGCAATCAGCCCCAGCATTTT. The chain links TRBV23-1 to TRBJ1-5; no clear D gene. TRBV23-1 is filed as an ORF, its function uncertain. V shed 6 bases and J shed 1 base, with 16 bases lying between them. CDR3 length equals 16 residues.

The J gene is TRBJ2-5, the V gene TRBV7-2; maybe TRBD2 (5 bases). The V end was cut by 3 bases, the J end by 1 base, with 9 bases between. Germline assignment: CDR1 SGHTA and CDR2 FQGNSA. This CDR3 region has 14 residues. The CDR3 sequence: CASSFLAGQETQYF. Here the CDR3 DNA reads TGTGCCAGCAGCTTTCTTGCGGGCCAAGAGACCCAGTACTTC.

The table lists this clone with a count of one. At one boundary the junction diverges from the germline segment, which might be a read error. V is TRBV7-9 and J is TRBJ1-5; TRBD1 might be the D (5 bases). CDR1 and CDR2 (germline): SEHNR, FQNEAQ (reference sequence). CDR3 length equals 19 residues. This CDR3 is CSSSADHGWGVKSNQPQHF. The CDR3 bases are TGTTCCAGCAGCGCAGATCATGGATGGGGGGTGAAATCGAATCAGCCCCAGCATTTT.

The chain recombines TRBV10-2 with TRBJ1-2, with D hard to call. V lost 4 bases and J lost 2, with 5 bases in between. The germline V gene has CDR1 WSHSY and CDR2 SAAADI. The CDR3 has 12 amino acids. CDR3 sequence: CASSVENYGYTF. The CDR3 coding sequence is TGCGCCAGCAGTGTAGAGAACTATGGCTACACCTTC.

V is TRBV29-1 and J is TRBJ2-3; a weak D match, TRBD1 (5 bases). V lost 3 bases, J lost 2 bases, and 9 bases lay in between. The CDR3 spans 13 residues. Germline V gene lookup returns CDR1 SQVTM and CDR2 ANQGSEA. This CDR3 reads CSVEGRATDTQYF. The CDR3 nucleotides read TGCAGCGTTGAGGGCAGGGCCACAGATACGCAGTATTTT.

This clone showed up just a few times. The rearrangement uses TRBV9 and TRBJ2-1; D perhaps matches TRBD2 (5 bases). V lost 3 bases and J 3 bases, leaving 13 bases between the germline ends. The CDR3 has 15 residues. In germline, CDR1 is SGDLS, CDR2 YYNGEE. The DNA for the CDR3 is TGTGCCAGCAGCGCGGACTTAGCCGTCTACAATGAGCAGTTCTTC. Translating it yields CASSADLAVYNEQFF.

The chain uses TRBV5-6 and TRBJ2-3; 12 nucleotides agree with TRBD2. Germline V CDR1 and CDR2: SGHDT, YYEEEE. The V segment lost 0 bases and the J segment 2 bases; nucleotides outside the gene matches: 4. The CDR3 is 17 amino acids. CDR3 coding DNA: TGTGCCAGCAGCTTGGGTCTAGCGGGGGGGTACACAGATACGCAGTATTTT. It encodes CASSLGLAGGYTDTQYF. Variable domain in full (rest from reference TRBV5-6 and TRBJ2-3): DAGVTQSPTHLIKTRGQQVTLRCSPKSGHDTVSWYQQALGQGPQFIFQYYEEEERQRGNFPDRFSGHQFPNYSSELNVNALLLGDSALYLCASSLGLAGGYTDTQYFGPGTRLTVL.

The CDR3 nucleotides read TGCGCCAGCAGCCAAGACAGGGGGCTGGGAGAGACCCAGTACTTC. It translates to CASSQDRGLGETQYF. This chain joins TRBV4-3 and TRBJ2-5; 8 positions agree with TRBD1. This CDR3 comprises 15 residues. Per the germline V gene, CDR1 is LGHNA and CDR2 is YSLEER. V lost 0 bases and J lost 4; bases outside the gene matches: 4.

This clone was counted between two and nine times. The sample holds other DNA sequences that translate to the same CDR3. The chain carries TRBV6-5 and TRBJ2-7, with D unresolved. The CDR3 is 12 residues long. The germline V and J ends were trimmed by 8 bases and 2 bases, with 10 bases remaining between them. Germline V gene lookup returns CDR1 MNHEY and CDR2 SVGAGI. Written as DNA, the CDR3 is TGTGCCAGCGCCCCAACTCCCTACGAGCAGTACTTC. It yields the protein CASAPTPYEQYF.